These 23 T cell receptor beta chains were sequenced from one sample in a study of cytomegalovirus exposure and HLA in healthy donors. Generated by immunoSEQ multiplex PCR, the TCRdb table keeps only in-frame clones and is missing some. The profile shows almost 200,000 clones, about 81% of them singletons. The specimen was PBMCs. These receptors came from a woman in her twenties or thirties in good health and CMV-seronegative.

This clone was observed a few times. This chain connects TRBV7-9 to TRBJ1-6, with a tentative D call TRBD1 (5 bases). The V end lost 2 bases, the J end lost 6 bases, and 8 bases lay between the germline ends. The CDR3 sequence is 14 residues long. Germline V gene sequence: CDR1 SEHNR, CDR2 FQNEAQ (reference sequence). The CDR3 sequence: CASSLNGGNSPLHF. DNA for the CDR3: TGTGCCAGCAGCTTAAACGGGGGTAATTCACCCCTCCACTTT.

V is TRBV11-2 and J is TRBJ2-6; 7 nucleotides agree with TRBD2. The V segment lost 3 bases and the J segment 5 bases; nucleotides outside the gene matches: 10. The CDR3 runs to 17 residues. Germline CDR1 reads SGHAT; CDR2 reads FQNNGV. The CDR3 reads CASSFGRGGLRANVLTF. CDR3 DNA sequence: TGTGCCAGCAGCTTTGGTCGCGGGGGACTACGGGCCAACGTCCTGACTTTC. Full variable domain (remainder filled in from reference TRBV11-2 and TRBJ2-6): EAGVAQSPRYKIIEKRQSVAFWCNPISGHATLYWYQQILGQGPKLLIQFQNNGVVDDSQLPKDRFSAERLKGVDSTLKIQPAKLEDSAVYLCASSFGRGGLRANVLTFGAGSRLTVL.

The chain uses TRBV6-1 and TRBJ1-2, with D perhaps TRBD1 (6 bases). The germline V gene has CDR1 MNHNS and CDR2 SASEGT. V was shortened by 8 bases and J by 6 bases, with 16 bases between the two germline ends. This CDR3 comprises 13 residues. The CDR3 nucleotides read TGTGCCAGCGCCGACGCACAGGGAGATGGCTACACCTTC. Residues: CASADAQGDGYTF.

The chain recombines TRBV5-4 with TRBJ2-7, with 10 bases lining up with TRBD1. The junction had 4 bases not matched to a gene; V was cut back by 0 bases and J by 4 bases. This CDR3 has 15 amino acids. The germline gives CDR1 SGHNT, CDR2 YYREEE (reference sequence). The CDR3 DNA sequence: TGTGCCAGCAGCTTGGAAGGGACAGGGGTTTACGAGCAGTACTTC. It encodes CASSLEGTGVYEQYF. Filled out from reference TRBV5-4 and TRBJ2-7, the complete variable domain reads ETGVTQSPTHLIKTRGQQVTLRCSSQSGHNTVSWYQQALGQGPQFIFQYYREEENGRGNFPPRFSGLQFPNYSSELNVNALELDDSALYLCASSLEGTGVYEQYFGPGTRLTVT.

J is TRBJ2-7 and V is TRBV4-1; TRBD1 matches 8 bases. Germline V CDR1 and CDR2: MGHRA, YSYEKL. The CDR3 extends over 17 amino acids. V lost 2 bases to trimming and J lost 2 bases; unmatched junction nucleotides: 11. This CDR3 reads CASSQKGGQGAPYEQYF. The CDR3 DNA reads TGCGCCAGCAGCCAAAAAGGGGGTCAGGGGGCCCCCTACGAGCAGTACTTC.

CDR3 loop: CASSPGAGGTYEQYF. In DNA, the CDR3 is TGTGCCAGCTCACCAGGGGCAGGGGGCACCTACGAGCAGTACTTC. The genes are TRBV18 and TRBJ2-7; 8 nucleotides line up with TRBD1. The CDR3 covers 15 residues. Per the germline V gene, CDR1 is KGHSH and CDR2 is LQKENI. After removal of 2 bases from V and 2 bases from J, the junction contained 5 bases not matched to a gene.

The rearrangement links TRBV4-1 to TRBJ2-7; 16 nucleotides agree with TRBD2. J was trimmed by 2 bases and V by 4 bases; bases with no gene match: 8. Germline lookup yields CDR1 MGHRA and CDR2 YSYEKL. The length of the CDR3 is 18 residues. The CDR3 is CASSPRGLAGGQTYEQYF. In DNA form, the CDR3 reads TGCGCCAGCAGCCCTCGGGGACTAGCGGGAGGGCAAACCTACGAGCAGTACTTC.

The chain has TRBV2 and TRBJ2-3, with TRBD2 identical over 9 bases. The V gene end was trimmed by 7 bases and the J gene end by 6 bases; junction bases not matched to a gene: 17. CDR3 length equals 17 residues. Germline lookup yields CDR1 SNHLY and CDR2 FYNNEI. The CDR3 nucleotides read TGTGCCAGCATGCCGATGGGTGCGGGAGGGCCCAGGGATACGCAGTATTTT. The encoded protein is CASMPMGAGGPRDTQYF.

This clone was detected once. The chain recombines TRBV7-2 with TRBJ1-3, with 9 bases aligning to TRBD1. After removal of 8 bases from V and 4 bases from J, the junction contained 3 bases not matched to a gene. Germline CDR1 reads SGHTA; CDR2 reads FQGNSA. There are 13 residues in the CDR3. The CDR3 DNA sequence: TGTGCCAGCTACAGGGGGCTCGGAAACACCATATATTTT. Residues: CASYRGLGNTIYF.

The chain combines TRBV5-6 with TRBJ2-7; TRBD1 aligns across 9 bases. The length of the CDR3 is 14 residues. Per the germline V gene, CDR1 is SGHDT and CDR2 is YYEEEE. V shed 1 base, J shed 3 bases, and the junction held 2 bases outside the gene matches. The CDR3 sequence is CASSLTGGVYEQYF. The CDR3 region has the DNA TGTGCCAGCAGCTTGACAGGGGGCGTCTACGAGCAGTACTTC.

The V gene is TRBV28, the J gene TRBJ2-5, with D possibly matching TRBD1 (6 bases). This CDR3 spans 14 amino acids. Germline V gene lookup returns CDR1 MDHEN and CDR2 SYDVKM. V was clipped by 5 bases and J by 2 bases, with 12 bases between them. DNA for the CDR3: TGTGCCAGCAGTGAACGACAGGTTCAAGAGACCCAGTACTTC. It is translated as CASSERQVQETQYF.

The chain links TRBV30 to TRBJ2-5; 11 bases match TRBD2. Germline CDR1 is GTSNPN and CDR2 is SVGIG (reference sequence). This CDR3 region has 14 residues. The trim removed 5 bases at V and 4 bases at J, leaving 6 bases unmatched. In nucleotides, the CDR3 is TGTGCCTGGTCCTTAGCGGGAGGGATAGAGACCCAGTACTTC. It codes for CAWSLAGGIETQYF.

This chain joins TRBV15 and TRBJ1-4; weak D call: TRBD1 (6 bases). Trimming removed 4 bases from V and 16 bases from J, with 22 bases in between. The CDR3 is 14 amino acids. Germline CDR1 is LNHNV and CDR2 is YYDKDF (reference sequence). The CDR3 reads CATSKTDLGARPFF. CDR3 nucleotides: TGTGCCACCAGCAAAACCGATCTGGGGGCGCGCCCGTTTTTT.

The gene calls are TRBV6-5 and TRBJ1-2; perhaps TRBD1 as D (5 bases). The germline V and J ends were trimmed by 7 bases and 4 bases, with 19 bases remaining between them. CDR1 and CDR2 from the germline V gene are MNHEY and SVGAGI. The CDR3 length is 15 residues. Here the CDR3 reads CASNVNSRVGYGYTF. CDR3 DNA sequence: TGTGCCAGCAATGTAAACAGCAGGGTGGGCTATGGCTACACCTTC.

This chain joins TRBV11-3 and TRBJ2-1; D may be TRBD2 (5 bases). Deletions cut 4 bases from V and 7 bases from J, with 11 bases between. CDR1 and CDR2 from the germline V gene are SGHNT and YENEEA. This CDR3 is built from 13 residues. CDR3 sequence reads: CASSSSLMNEQFF. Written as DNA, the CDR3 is TGTGCCAGCAGCTCTAGCTTAATGAATGAGCAGTTCTTC.

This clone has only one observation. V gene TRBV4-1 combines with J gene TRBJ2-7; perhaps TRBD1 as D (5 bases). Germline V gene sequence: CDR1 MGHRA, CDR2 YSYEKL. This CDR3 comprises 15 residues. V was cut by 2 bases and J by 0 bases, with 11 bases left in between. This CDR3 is CASSQSDRRSYEQYF. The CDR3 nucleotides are TGCGCCAGCAGCCAATCCGACAGACGCTCCTACGAGCAGTACTTC.

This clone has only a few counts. The DNA of the CDR3 is TGTGCCTGGAGTCGGGGGGGAGAAGCTTTCTTT. Protein product: CAWSRGGEAFF. The chain links TRBV30 to TRBJ1-1; possible D gene TRBD1, 5 bases. The CDR3 runs 11 residues. Germline CDR1 GTSNPN, CDR2 SVGIG (reference sequence). Trimming cost V 2 bases and J 8 bases, with 9 bases left between them.

The CDR3 sequence: CSVGGTDTQYF. CDR3 nucleotide sequence: TGCAGCGTTGGAGGAACAGATACGCAGTATTTT. The V and J genes are TRBV29-1 and TRBJ2-3; D call uncertain. Germline-derived CDR1 and CDR2 are SQVTM and ANQGSEA. V lost 4 bases to trimming and J lost 3 bases, with 5 bases between them. This CDR3 comprises 11 residues.

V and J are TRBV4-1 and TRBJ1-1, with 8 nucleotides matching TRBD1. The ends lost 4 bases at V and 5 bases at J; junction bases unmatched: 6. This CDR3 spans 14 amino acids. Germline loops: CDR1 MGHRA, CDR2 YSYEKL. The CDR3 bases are TGCGCCAGCAGCCGCACAGGGGGGGAAACTGAAGCTTTCTTT. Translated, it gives CASSRTGGETEAFF.

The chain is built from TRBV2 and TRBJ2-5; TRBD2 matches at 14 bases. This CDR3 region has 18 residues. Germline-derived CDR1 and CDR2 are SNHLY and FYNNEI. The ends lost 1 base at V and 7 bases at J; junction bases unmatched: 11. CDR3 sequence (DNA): TGTGCCAGCAGTGAAGAAGAGGGACTAGCGGGAGTATTTGGGACCCAGTACTTC. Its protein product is CASSEEEGLAGVFGTQYF.

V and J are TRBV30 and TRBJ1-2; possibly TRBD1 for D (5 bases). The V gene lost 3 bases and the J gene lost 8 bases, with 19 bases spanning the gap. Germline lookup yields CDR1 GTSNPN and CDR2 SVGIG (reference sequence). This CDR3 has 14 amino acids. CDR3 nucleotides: TGTGCCTGGAGAAGGCCAGGGAAAGGGCGCGGCTACACCTTC. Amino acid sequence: CAWRRPGKGRGYTF.

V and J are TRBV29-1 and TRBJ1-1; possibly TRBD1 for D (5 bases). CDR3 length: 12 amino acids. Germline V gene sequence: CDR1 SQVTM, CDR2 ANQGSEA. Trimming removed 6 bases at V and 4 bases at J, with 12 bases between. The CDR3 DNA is TGCAGCGTCGAACAGGCGTCCACTGAAGCTTTCTTT. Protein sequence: CSVEQASTEAFF.

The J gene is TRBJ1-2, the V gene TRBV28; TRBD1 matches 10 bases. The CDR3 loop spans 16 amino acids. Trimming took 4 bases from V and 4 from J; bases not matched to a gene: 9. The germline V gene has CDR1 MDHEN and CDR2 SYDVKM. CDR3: CASSSETGGRGYGYTF. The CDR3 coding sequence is TGTGCCAGCAGTTCGGAGACAGGGGGCCGGGGCTATGGCTACACCTTC.